Listed below are T cell receptor beta chains from one sample, sequenced in a study of cytomegalovirus exposure and HLA in healthy donors. This table comes from immunoSEQ multiplex PCR, and its TCRdb copy is limited to in-frame clones, with some not included. Here the sample spans approximately 150,000 clones, 80% being singletons. The sample was PBMCs. These receptors were obtained from a human donor in good health. CDR3s leave out the opening cysteine and the closing phenylalanine or tryptophan. Fields, in order: V gene, J gene, CDR3 protein.

>TRBV2|TRBJ2-7
ASSEMLAVNEQY
>TRBV29-1|TRBJ1-1
SVDRQNTEAF
>TRBV5-1|TRBJ1-6
ASSPWEGSSYNSPLH
>TRBV15|TRBJ2-2
ATSRDQGTLNTGELF
>TRBV25-1|TRBJ2-7
ASSDEVAYEQY
>TRBV19|TRBJ2-1
ASSRGISGGRGEQF
>TRBV7-2|TRBJ2-1
ASSLRGASYNEQF
>TRBV7-2|TRBJ2-7
ASSTPWTGYYEQY
>TRBV7-9|TRBJ1-2
ASSLLRVGYT
>TRBV6-5|TRBJ2-3
ASRWSGGSTDTQY
>TRBV4-3|TRBJ2-2
ASSQGAGAAGELF
>TRBV15|TRBJ2-7
ATSRGDRFHSYEQY
>TRBV27|TRBJ1-1
ASSLGTGGTEAF
>TRBV13|TRBJ1-1
ASSFRQGAITEAF
>TRBV5-4|TRBJ2-7
ASSLVGGGTYEQY
>TRBV9|TRBJ2-1
ASSVAGARHNEQF
>TRBV4-3|TRBJ1-1
ASSFAWGGGTEAF
>TRBV9|TRBJ1-5
ASSRDRGYSNQPQH
>TRBV4-3|TRBJ2-7
ASSQDSGGSSYEQY
>TRBV5-8|TRBJ1-2
ASSLGGGLNYGYT
>TRBV19|TRBJ2-6
ASSVTGSGANVLT
>TRBV4-1|TRBJ2-7
ASSQDSADYYEQY
>TRBV13|TRBJ2-7
ASSRDTGTYEQY
>TRBV2|TRBJ2-3
ANEYDTQY
>TRBV7-2|TRBJ2-4
ASSLRRALAKNIQY
>TRBV4-3|TRBJ2-1
ASSQERARGNEQF
>TRBV6-6|TRBJ1-6
ASSSRASPLH
>TRBV21-1|TRBJ1-3
ASSALQGAGGNTIY
>TRBV4-2|TRBJ1-4
ASSQGRAEEDKLF
>TRBV7-2|TRBJ2-7
ASSLVGGGAEEQY
>TRBV7-8|TRBJ1-5
ASSLTLQSNQPQH
>TRBV25-1|TRBJ1-6
ASSDAAVTPLH
>TRBV6-6|TRBJ1-2
ASSQPYRGRDGYT
>TRBV29-1|TRBJ1-2
SVTRDFGDYGYT
>TRBV18|TRBJ1-6
ASSLTDRANNSPLH
>TRBV27|TRBJ1-2
ASSPGANYGYT
>TRBV5-1|TRBJ2-7
ASSLAGYYEQY
>TRBV21-1|TRBJ2-5
ASSKELLTGQETQY
>TRBV18|TRBJ2-5
ASSQVTGGETQY
>TRBV6-5|TRBJ1-2
ASSYSFSNYGYT
>TRBV5-1|TRBJ2-3
ASSLVTSGESTDTQY
>TRBV11-1|TRBJ1-1
ASSLALTGGNTEAF
>TRBV7-9|TRBJ1-2
ASSPGWSQINYGYT
>TRBV27|TRBJ1-6
ASSPNPMTDPDSYNSPLH
>TRBV4-3|TRBJ1-4
ASSQGQGNEKLF
>TRBV10-3|TRBJ1-1
AISTSTVTNTEAF
>TRBV6-5|TRBJ2-1
ASGPNEQF
>TRBV5-1|TRBJ2-7
ASSPYRSSYEQY
>TRBV4-3|TRBJ2-2
ASSQRNRPYNTGELF
>TRBV4-3|TRBJ2-1
ASSQLDYSNEQF